This TCR beta chain was found in a study of cytomegalovirus exposure and HLA in healthy donors. Study-level results: Across all donors, roughly uniform sequencing depth was an assumption of the presence/absence analyses.

Worth noting for this clone: No antigen is known for it.

In the PCR, 60 Vbeta and 13 Jbeta primers were used. The assay was immunoSEQ multiplex PCR, and TCRdb's table has in-frame clones only and misses some. Of 150,000 to 200,000 clones in the sample, 70% to 80% are singletons; the top ten hold about 1.3%. V shed 7 bases and J 2 bases; nucleotides not matched to a gene: 11. There are 15 residues in the CDR3. Germline V gene lookup returns CDR1 MRHNA and CDR2 SNTAGT. V and J are TRBV6-4 and TRBJ2-7, with 7 nucleotides matching TRBD1. Sequenced input: PBMCs. This sequence was found in a man aged 55 to 70 in good health and CMV-seronegative. The chain's CDR3 is CASNPLRDRPYEQYF. CDR3 DNA sequence: TGTGCCAGCAACCCTCTCCGGGACAGACCCTACGAGCAGTACTTC.